The 6 T cell receptor beta chains below come from one sample, sequenced in a study of blood T cell repertoires in COVID-19. Assay: immunoSEQ multiplex PCR; the TCRdb copy retains only in-frame clones and omits some. The table has about 160,000 clones, 70% to 90% seen once. Sequences were obtained from peripheral blood. These receptors were taken from a man aged 80 or over with COVID-19, enrolled during active disease.

This sequence joins TRBV19 and TRBJ2-7, with 7 positions matching TRBD1. The CDR3 loop spans 14 amino acids. Germline V CDR1 and CDR2: LNHDA, SQIVND (reference sequence). The J segment lost 4 bases and the V segment lost 5 bases, leaving 8 bases of the junction unmatched. This chain's CDR3 is CASSAWGQPYEQYF. CDR3 nucleotides: TGTGCCAGTAGTGCCTGGGGACAGCCTTACGAGCAGTACTTC. The variable domain in full, with the rest retrieved from reference TRBV19 and TRBJ2-7, is DGGITQSPKYLFRKEGQNVTLSCEQNLNHDAMYWYRQDPGQGLRLIYYSQIVNDFQKGDIAEGYSVSREKKESFPLTVTSAQKNPTAFYLCASSAWGQPYEQYFGPGTRLTVT.

This clone was seen repeatedly, ten times or more. This chain connects TRBV7-9 to TRBJ1-4; possible D gene TRBD1, 5 bases. Germline loops: CDR1 SEHNR, CDR2 FQNEAQ (reference sequence). There are 16 residues in the CDR3. Trimming removed 4 bases from V and 7 bases from J, with 19 bases in between. The CDR3 reads CASSSGLQGYVEKLFF. The CDR3 DNA reads as TGTGCCAGCAGCTCGGGACTGCAAGGATACGTTGAAAAACTGTTTTTT.

The gene calls are TRBV28 and TRBJ1-6, with 8 positions matching TRBD1. The CDR3 spans 16 residues. J was trimmed by 3 bases and V by 6 bases; bases with no gene match: 7. The germline V gene has CDR1 MDHEN and CDR2 SYDVKM. CDR3 sequence reads: CASSPRGTGYNSPLHF. CDR3 nucleotides: TGTGCCAGCAGCCCTCGGGGGACAGGCTATAATTCACCCCTCCACTTT.

V usage is TRBV10-3 and J usage is TRBJ2-7, with D perhaps TRBD2 (6 bases). This CDR3 has 12 residues. The V gene's germline CDR1 is ENHRY and CDR2 SYGVKD. Trimming removed 7 bases from V and 6 bases from J, with 13 bases in between. The CDR3 nucleotides read TGTGCCATCAAGGATGGCGGGGTCGAGCAGTACTTC. Protein sequence: CAIKDGGVEQYF.

This clone has just one count. The chain is built from TRBV5-1 and TRBJ2-3; 7 bases are shared with TRBD1. The germline CDR1 and CDR2 sequences are SGHRS and YFSETQ. The CDR3 sequence is 16 residues long. The V gene end was trimmed by 7 bases and the J gene end by 0 bases; junction bases not matched to a gene: 11. CDR3 coding DNA: TGCGCCAGCTCTGATTTGACAGGGCTTAGCACAGATACGCAGTATTTT. It is translated as CASSDLTGLSTDTQYF.

The chain employs TRBV2 and TRBJ2-5; possibly TRBD1 for D (6 bases). Germline V gene lookup returns CDR1 SNHLY and CDR2 FYNNEI. The CDR3 runs 16 residues. V was pared by 2 bases and J by 2 bases, with 15 bases between. The CDR3 region is CASSEFSRGWQETQYF. The DNA of the CDR3 is TGTGCCAGCAGTGAATTCTCGAGGGGGTGGCAAGAGACCCAGTACTTC.